This entry lists 22 T cell receptor beta chains sequenced from one sample in a study of identical twins listed by TCRdb under 2016. The library came from 5' RACE. These reads were obtained on an Illumina HiSeq 2000. TCRdb trimmed the raw reads at Q25, called clones with MiXCR and kept productive beta chains. Entries that share a CDR3 protein sequence are merged under the most common genes and DNA. The sample table holds around 690,000 distinct CDR3 sequences, of which over 20% were seen once. The ten biggest clones cover about 4.3% of the sample. The data were also submitted as part of a second study, on T cells expressing NK-cell markers.

Sequenced sample: PBMCs. The receptors shown here come from a woman younger than 30 in good health.

This clonotype appeared a few times. This chain joins TRBV20-1 and TRBJ1-1, with D unclear. The CDR3 has 16 amino acids. The germline V gene has CDR1 DFQATT and CDR2 SNEGSKA (reference sequence). Between the trimmed V and J ends, which lost 0 bases and 7 bases, there was a span of 21 bases. CDR3 DNA sequence: TGCAGTGCTAGAGATGGGATGACGGCCGGCGACCTTGAAGCTTTCTTT. It translates to CSARDGMTAGDLEAFF.

This clonotype was detected only a few times. The chain links TRBV5-5 to TRBJ2-2; 8 positions match TRBD1. Looked up from germline, CDR1 is SGHKS and CDR2 is YYEKEE (reference sequence). V gave up 4 bases and J gave up 4 bases; unmatched junction bases: 9. The CDR3 runs 16 residues. The CDR3 nucleotides read TGTGCCAGCAGCCTATACAGGGGGGAGGTCACCGGGGAGCTGTTTTTT. Translation: CASSLYRGEVTGELFF.

This clonotype was found a few times. The chain links TRBV20-1 to TRBJ2-1; 10 nucleotides match TRBD2. The V gene's germline CDR1 is DFQATT and CDR2 SNEGSKA (reference sequence). The junction had 7 bases not matched to a gene; V was cut back by 5 bases and J by 6 bases. The CDR3 extends over 14 amino acids. The CDR3 DNA reads as TGCAGTGCTCCCCAAGCGGGAGGGGGCAATGAGCAGTTCTTC. Its translation is CSAPQAGGGNEQFF.

The J gene is TRBJ1-1, the V gene TRBV4-2; D unresolved. Trimming left V 4 bases short and J 1 base short, with 7 bases between. Germline values: CDR1 LGHNA, CDR2 YNFKEQ. CDR3 length: 13 amino acids. The CDR3 DNA reads TGTGCCAGCAGCCCCTCTGCGAACACTGAAGCTTTCTTT. This encodes CASSPSANTEAFF.

V and J are TRBV12-3 or TRBV12-4 and TRBJ2-3, with 10 bases fitting TRBD2. V lost 2 bases, J lost 2 bases, and 1 base stayed unmatched. This CDR3 contains 15 residues. The CDR3 coding sequence is TGTGCCAGCAGTTTAACTAGCGGGGACACAGATACGCAGTATTTT. It codes for CASSLTSGDTDTQYF.

The chain uses TRBV4-3 and TRBJ1-4; D gene ambiguous. The germline gives CDR1 LGHNA, CDR2 YSLEER. The ends were cut back, 0 bases at V and 8 bases at J, with 7 bases in the middle. The CDR3 has 13 amino acids. CDR3 region: CASSQDWAEKLFF. The CDR3 nucleotides read TGCGCCAGCAGCCAAGATTGGGCCGAAAAACTGTTTTTT.

The V and J genes are TRBV12-3 or TRBV12-4 and TRBJ2-1; TRBD2 aligns across 10 bases. This CDR3 spans 14 amino acids. The junction had 8 bases not matched to a gene; V was cut back by 6 bases and J by 9 bases. The CDR3 region has the DNA TGTGCCAGCAGCTTGGGAGCGGGAGGGGGTGAGCAGTTCTTC. Translated: CASSLGAGGGEQFF.

The chain carries TRBV7-2 and TRBJ2-7; D tentatively fits TRBD1 or TRBD2 (5 bases each). Between the trimmed V and J ends, which lost 1 base and 3 bases, there was a span of 13 bases. The CDR3 is 15 amino acids. Germline V lookup: CDR1 SGHTA, CDR2 FQGNSA. The CDR3, as DNA: TGTGCCAGCAGCTTAGAGGGACGGAGATACTACGAGCAGTACTTC. This gives the protein CASSLEGRRYYEQYF.

This clonotype showed up many times. The chain joins TRBV20-1 to TRBJ2-2; a weak D match, TRBD1 (5 bases). The CDR3 loop spans 13 amino acids. Trimming cost V 3 bases and J 8 bases, with 13 bases left between them. CDR1 and CDR2 (germline): DFQATT, SNEGSKA (reference sequence). CDR3 region: CSARGPSGGELFF. CDR3 DNA sequence: TGCAGTGCTAGGGGGCCCAGTGGAGGGGAGCTGTTTTTT.

This rearrangement joins TRBV20-1 to TRBJ1-1, with TRBD1 matching 7 bases. Germline V gene data show CDR1 as DFQATT and CDR2 as SNEGSKA (reference sequence). The trim removed 5 bases at V and 3 bases at J, leaving 9 bases unmatched. This CDR3 is 14 amino acids long. The DNA for the CDR3 is TGCAGTGCTTACAAGGGGGCAGTGGACACTGAAGCTTTCTTT. Its protein is CSAYKGAVDTEAFF.

In DNA form, the CDR3 reads TGTGCCAGCAGTGAAAGGGACAGGGTCAATGAGCAGTTCTTC. Amino acid sequence: CASSERDRVNEQFF. The chain employs TRBV2 and TRBJ2-1; 9 bases align to TRBD1. Per germline, CDR1 SNHLY and CDR2 FYNNEI. The CDR3 spans 14 residues. The ends lost 2 bases at V and 6 bases at J; junction bases unmatched: 2.

This clonotype was seen only a few times. The chain has TRBV5-5 and TRBJ1-4; D call uncertain. The CDR3 extends over 14 amino acids. V shed 3 bases and J shed 8 bases, with 14 bases lying between them. CDR1 is SGHKS, CDR2 YYEKEE, per germline (reference sequence). The CDR3 nucleotides read TGTGCCAGCAGCTATGTGACTCTGGGCGAAAAACTGTTTTTT. This translates into CASSYVTLGEKLFF.

This clonotype has at least ten counts. In DNA, the CDR3 is TGTGCCAGCAGCTTAGGACGGCCCCCGGATACGCAGTATTTT. It codes for CASSLGRPPDTQYF. This chain links TRBV7-2 with TRBJ2-3; D remains ambiguous. The germline V and J ends were trimmed by 1 base and 6 bases, with 11 bases remaining between them. Germline V gene data show CDR1 as SGHTA and CDR2 as FQGNSA. This CDR3 contains 14 residues.

This clonotype was detected a few times. The chain joins TRBV12-3 or TRBV12-4 to TRBJ2-7; D unclear. V lost 2 bases, J lost 7 bases, and 15 bases lay in between. CDR3 length equals 14 residues. CDR3 nucleotide sequence: TGTGCCAGCAGTTTAAGCAGGCTTTATGGTGAGCAGTACTTC. Its translation is CASSLSRLYGEQYF.

This clonotype was observed a few times. This chain links TRBV20-1 with TRBJ2-5; a possible D gene is TRBD2 (6 bases). CDR1 and CDR2 (germline): DFQATT, SNEGSKA (reference sequence). The CDR3 has 15 amino acids. Trimming pared 6 bases from V and 0 bases from J, leaving 17 bases between. This CDR3 is CSATPWGEYQETQYF. In DNA, the CDR3 is TGCAGTGCCACCCCCTGGGGGGAGTACCAAGAGACCCAGTACTTC.

The chain links TRBV7-2 to TRBJ2-3, with D possibly matching TRBD1 (5 bases). This CDR3 comprises 14 residues. Germline V lookup: CDR1 SGHTA, CDR2 FQGNSA. Trimming removed 5 bases from V and 3 bases from J, with 12 bases in between. CDR3 nucleotide sequence: TGTGCCAGCAGCCTGGCGACAGATACAGATACGCAGTATTTT. Translating it yields CASSLATDTDTQYF.

The chain links TRBV6-1 to TRBJ2-2; D may be TRBD2 (5 bases). CDR1 is MNHNS, CDR2 SASEGT, per germline. The V end was cut by 6 bases, the J end by 6 bases, with 14 bases between. The CDR3 is 14 residues long. CDR3 nucleotide sequence: TGTGCCAGCAGACCCGCGGGTGCGCCCGGGGAGCTGTTTTTT. Translation gives CASRPAGAPGELFF.

This clonotype was observed a handful of times. The chain has TRBV6-5 and TRBJ2-7; the D is unclear. Deletions cut 0 bases from V and 1 base from J, with 7 bases between. The germline V gene has CDR1 MNHEY and CDR2 SVGAGI. The CDR3 loop spans 14 amino acids. CDR3 nucleotides: TGTGCCAGCAGTTACTCCCCCCGGTCCTACGAGCAGTACTTC. Its translation: CASSYSPRSYEQYF.

The CDR3 bases are TGTGCCAGCAGACTAGCGGGAGGATCAGATACGCAGTATTTT. Its protein product is CASRLAGGSDTQYF. The chain has TRBV7-2 and TRBJ2-3; 12 nucleotides align to TRBD2. The V segment lost 6 bases and the J segment 4 bases; nucleotides outside the gene matches: 2. Germline loops: CDR1 SGHTA, CDR2 FQGNSA. The CDR3 spans 14 residues.

The sample holds many counts of this clonotype. This sequence joins TRBV2 and TRBJ2-2; D is uncertain. Deletions cut 10 bases from V and 7 bases from J, with 16 bases between. The CDR3 sequence is 13 residues long. Germline V gives CDR1 SNHLY, CDR2 FYNNEI. In DNA, the CDR3 is TGTGCCACCATACAAATTCGAGGCGGGGAGCTGTTTTTT. It specifies CATIQIRGGELFF. The entire variable domain, with the rest obtained from reference TRBV2 and TRBJ2-2, is as follows: EPEVTQTPSHQVTQMGQEVILRCVPISNHLYFYWYRQILGQKVEFLVSFYNNEISEKSEIFDDQFSVERPDGSNFTLKIRSTKLEDSAMYFCATIQIRGGELFFGEGSRLTVL.

The rearrangement uses TRBV9 and TRBJ1-6, with D hard to call. The CDR3 runs 12 residues. From germline, CDR1 is SGDLS and CDR2 YYNGEE. The V gene lost 4 bases and the J gene lost 9 bases, with 8 bases spanning the gap. Here the CDR3 reads CASSLGSSPLHF. The DNA for the CDR3 is TGTGCCAGCAGCCTCGGGAGTTCACCCCTCCACTTT.

The genes are TRBV12-3 or TRBV12-4 and TRBJ2-1; D is possibly TRBD2 (6 bases). Trimming pared 0 bases from V and 0 bases from J, leaving 9 bases between. This CDR3 comprises 16 residues. CDR3 sequence reads: CASSLAGGRSYNEQFF. The DNA of the CDR3 is TGTGCCAGCAGTTTAGCGGGAGGACGCTCCTACAATGAGCAGTTCTTC.